The 5 T cell receptor beta chains given below trace back to one sample, sequenced in a study of shared clonotypes between healthy human individuals. Using immunoSEQ multiplex PCR, the repertoire was profiled, and TCRdb retains in-frame clones only, with some absent. The table lists more than 1.2 million clones, 98% of them singletons. The sample consisted of naive CD4+ T cells sorted from blood. The subset denotes: CD45RA+ positively selected. These receptor sequences come from a man aged 25-45 years in good health.

The rearrangement uses TRBV29-1 and TRBJ2-1; either TRBD1 or TRBD2 may supply D (5 bases each). The CDR3 sequence is 14 residues long. Germline CDR1 SQVTM, CDR2 ANQGSEA. V was shortened by 8 bases and J by 14 bases, with 28 bases between the two germline ends. The CDR3 sequence is CSSSSHSGTQAEFF. The CDR3 DNA sequence: TGCAGCTCCTCCTCCCACTCCGGGACCCAGGCTGAGTTCTTC.

The chain couples TRBV28 to TRBJ2-7, with D possibly TRBD2 on 6 matching bases. The V gene's germline CDR1 is MDHEN and CDR2 SYDVKM. The V and J ends lost 3 bases and 1 base respectively, with 10 bases between them. CDR3 length: 14 amino acids. In DNA form, the CDR3 reads TGTGCCAGCAGTTTCGGGGGTCTTTCCTACGAGCAGTACTTC. It encodes CASSFGGLSYEQYF.

J is TRBJ2-3 and V is TRBV19; weak D call: TRBD2 (6 bases). CDR1 and CDR2 (germline): LNHDA, SQIVND (reference sequence). V shed 9 bases and J shed 1 base, with 20 bases lying between them. CDR3 size: 16 residues. DNA of the CDR3: TGTGCCAGCCGGAGGGTGAGGGAGAGTGGCACAGATACGCAGTATTTT. Amino acids: CASRRVRESGTDTQYF.

This chain links TRBV11-2 with TRBJ2-2; 8 nucleotides align to TRBD1. Germline CDR1 SGHAT, CDR2 FQNNGV. With 3 bases clipped from V and 3 bases from J, the junction kept 3 bases outside the gene matches. CDR3 length: 15 amino acids. The CDR3 protein is CASSLTGADTGELFF. CDR3 coding DNA: TGTGCCAGCAGCTTGACAGGGGCGGACACCGGGGAGCTGTTTTTT. The full variable domain, with the rest looked up from reference TRBV11-2 and TRBJ2-2, is EAGVAQSPRYKIIEKRQSVAFWCNPISGHATLYWYQQILGQGPKLLIQFQNNGVVDDSQLPKDRFSAERLKGVDSTLKIQPAKLEDSAVYLCASSLTGADTGELFFGEGSRLTVL.

The chain recombines TRBV19 with TRBJ1-5; a weak D match, TRBD1 (6 bases). The CDR3 spans 15 residues. Between the trimmed V and J ends, which lost 7 bases and 3 bases, there was a span of 16 bases. CDR1 and CDR2 from the germline V gene are LNHDA and SQIVND (reference sequence). This chain's CDR3 is CASTQRGDNNQPQHF. The CDR3 DNA sequence: TGTGCCAGTACCCAGCGTGGGGACAACAATCAGCCCCAGCATTTT. The full variable domain, its missing parts supplied by reference TRBV19 and TRBJ1-5, is DGGITQSPKYLFRKEGQNVTLSCEQNLNHDAMYWYRQDPGQGLRLIYYSQIVNDFQKGDIAEGYSVSREKKESFPLTVTSAQKNPTAFYLCASTQRGDNNQPQHFGDGTRLSIL.